Below, 3 T cell receptor beta chains from the same sample are listed, as sequenced in a study of monozygotic twins with inflammatory bowel disease. Reprocessing the 5' RACE reads, TCRdb reports a single entry for every CDR3 protein and omits DNA. This sample lists approximately 330,000 distinct CDR3 sequences; its ten largest clones have approximately 2%. The sequenced sample was blood. Every receptor here comes from a human donor with ulcerative colitis or Crohn's disease, or a healthy co-twin of an affected twin (not recorded which).

The chain combines TRBV5-1 with TRBJ2-2. Germline CDR1 and CDR2: SGHRS and YFSETQ. This CDR3 is 13 amino acids long. CDR3 region: CASSLAYTGELFF.

CDR3 amino acids: CASSPLAGEDTGELFF. This chain uses TRBV5-4 with TRBJ2-2; TCRdb picks TRBD2, but there is no DNA to check that call. The germline V gene encodes CDR1 SGHNT and CDR2 YYREEE (reference sequence). The CDR3 covers 16 residues.

The J gene is TRBJ2-7, the V gene TRBV20-1. Germline CDR1 reads DFQATT; CDR2 reads SNEGSKA (reference sequence). The CDR3 has 14 residues. CDR3: CSASPVTGSYEQYF.